What follows describes a single T cell receptor beta chain. This clonotype has only a few counts. No cognate antigen has been identified for it. The record has no base qualities; no much larger clone is one base away. Measured from the cysteine to the phenylalanine, the CDR3 is 14 residues long. Kept here is only the CDR3 DNA, which spans 42 bases and is read in frame from base 1. V is shortened by 1 base, J by 6 bases, and the region joining them spans 10 bases. CDR1 and CDR2, per the germline V gene, are SGHTA and FQGTGA. The data were produced on an Illumina HiSeq 2500. Quantitative 5'-RACE with molecular barcodes was used to prepare TCR beta libraries. For the original study's pipeline: Disease-linked TCR variants were identified with a new computational method built on a probabilistic model of VDJ rearrangement. Starting from the raw public reads, TCRdb applied fastp trimming at Q25, assembled clones with MiXCR and retained in-frame beta chains. Every distinct CDR3 protein forms one entry, paired with its most common genes and DNA. TCRdb, rather than the study authors, made the V and J calls. The sample table lists some 240,000 distinct CDR3 sequences, around 7.8% of them with a count of one. Almost 7% of the sample lies in the top ten.

The record originates from a study of CD8 T cells in ankylosing spondylitis (dated by TCRdb to the late 2010s). The study in broad terms: T cell receptor beta repertoires were profiled in healthy donors and ankylosing spondylitis patients so that disease-linked TCR variants could be found. The whole study cohort included 90 to 120 healthy donors and about two dozen ankylosing spondylitis patients. Peripheral blood was sampled, and synovial fluid was additionally collected from ankylosing spondylitis patients. The full study reports these points: Some motif variants were previously reported in synovial fluid and blood of reactive arthritis patients, suggesting common disease-initiation mechanisms. The disease-linked clones were reported as significantly enriched in matched synovial fluid samples from ankylosing spondylitis patients. Blood from ankylosing spondylitis patients appeared to be characterized by a TCR beta motif made up of under 10 highly homologous amino acid variants. A CD8+ phenotype was shown by the disease-linked clones, which were found at relatively low frequencies in peripheral blood.

Recombination connected TRBV7-3 to TRBJ2-1, with TRBD2 as a weak D call on 6 bases. Input material: blood, either unsorted or a sorted T cell fraction (not recorded which). The clonotype was recovered from a male donor with ankylosing spondylitis or in good health (not recorded which). In nucleotide form, the sequence is TGTGCCAGCAGCTTAAGCGGGACCCTCAATGAGCAGTTCTTC. Its translation reads: CASSLSGTLNEQFF.